This T cell receptor (beta chain) was recorded in a study of human T cells and chemical hapten exposure. Study-wide results and limits: DPC sensitization produced no change in TCRs with frequency above 1 in 1000.

The time point denotes: pre-sensitization, week 0. Noted treatment: therapeutic diphenylcyclopropenone sensitization with weekly scalp DPC. Extraction yielded total RNA from whole blood (unfractionated). The library labeled individual cDNA molecules by adding unique molecular identifiers to them. Original processing methods: Sequenced samples showed a median of 95,638 TCRs each, with counts running from 23,224 to 690,600. One entry per CDR3 protein results from TCRdb running MiXCR on the RACE reads. The V and J calls follow TCRdb's processing rather than the paper's. The table lists around 260,000 distinct CDR3 sequences, over 8% of them singletons, with under 2.5% in the top ten. As concerns this clonotype: Its antigen is currently unknown.

This TCR came from a woman between 40 and 55 years old with alopecia areata. Some clones in this sample may be carry-over from other donors' samples. Here the sequenced sample was whole blood, taken in connection with sensitization to the hapten diphenylcyclopropenone (DPC).

In DNA form, the CDR3 reads TGTGCCAGCAGCCTACAAAATCAGCCCCAGCATTTT. This gives the protein CASSLQNQPQHF. V and J are TRBV7-2 and TRBJ1-5; D gene unclear. Trimming removed 5 bases at V and 4 bases at J, with 6 bases between. Germline lookup yields CDR1 SGHTA and CDR2 FQGNSA. The CDR3 has 12 amino acids.